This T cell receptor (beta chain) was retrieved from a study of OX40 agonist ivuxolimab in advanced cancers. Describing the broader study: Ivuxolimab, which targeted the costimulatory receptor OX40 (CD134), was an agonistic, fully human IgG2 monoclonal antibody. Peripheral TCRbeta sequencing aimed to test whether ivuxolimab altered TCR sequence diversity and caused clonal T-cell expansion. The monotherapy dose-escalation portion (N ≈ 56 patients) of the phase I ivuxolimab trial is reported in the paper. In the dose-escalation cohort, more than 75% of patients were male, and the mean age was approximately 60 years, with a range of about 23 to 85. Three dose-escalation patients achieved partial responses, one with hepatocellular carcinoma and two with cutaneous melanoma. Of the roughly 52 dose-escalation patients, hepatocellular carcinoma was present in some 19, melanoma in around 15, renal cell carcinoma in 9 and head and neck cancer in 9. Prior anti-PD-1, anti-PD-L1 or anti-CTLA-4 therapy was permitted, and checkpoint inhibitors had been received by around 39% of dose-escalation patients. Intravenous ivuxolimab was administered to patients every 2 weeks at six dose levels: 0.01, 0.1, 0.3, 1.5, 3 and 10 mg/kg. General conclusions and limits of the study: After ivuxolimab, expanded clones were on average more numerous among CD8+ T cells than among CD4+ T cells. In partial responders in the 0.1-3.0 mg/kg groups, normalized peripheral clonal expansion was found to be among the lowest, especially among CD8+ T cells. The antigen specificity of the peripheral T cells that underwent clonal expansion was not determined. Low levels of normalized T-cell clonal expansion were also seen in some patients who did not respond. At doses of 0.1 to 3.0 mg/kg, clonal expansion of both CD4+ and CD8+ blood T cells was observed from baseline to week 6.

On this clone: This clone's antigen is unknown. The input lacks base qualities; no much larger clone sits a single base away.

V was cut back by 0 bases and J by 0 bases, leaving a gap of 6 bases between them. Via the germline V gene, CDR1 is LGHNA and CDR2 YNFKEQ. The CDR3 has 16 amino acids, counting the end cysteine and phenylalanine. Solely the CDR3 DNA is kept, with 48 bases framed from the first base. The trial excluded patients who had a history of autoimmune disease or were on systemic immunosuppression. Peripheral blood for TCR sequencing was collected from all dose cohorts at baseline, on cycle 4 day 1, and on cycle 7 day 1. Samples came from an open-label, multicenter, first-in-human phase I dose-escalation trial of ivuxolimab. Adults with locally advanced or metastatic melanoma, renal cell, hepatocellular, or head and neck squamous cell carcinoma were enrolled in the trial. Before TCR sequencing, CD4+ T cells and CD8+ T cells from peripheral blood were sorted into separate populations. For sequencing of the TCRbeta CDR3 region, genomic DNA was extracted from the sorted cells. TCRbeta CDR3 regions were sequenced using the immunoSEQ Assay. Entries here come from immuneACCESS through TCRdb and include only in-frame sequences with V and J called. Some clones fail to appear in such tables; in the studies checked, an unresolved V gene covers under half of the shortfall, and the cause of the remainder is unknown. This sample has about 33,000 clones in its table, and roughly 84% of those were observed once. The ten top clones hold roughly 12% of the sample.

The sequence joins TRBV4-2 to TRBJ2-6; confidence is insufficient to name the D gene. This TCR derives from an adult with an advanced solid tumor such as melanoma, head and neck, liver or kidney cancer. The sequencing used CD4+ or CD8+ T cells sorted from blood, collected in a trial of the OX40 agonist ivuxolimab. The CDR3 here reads CASSQEKNSGANVLTF. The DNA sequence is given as TGTGCCAGCAGCCAAGAGAAAAACTCTGGGGCCAACGTCCTGACTTTC.